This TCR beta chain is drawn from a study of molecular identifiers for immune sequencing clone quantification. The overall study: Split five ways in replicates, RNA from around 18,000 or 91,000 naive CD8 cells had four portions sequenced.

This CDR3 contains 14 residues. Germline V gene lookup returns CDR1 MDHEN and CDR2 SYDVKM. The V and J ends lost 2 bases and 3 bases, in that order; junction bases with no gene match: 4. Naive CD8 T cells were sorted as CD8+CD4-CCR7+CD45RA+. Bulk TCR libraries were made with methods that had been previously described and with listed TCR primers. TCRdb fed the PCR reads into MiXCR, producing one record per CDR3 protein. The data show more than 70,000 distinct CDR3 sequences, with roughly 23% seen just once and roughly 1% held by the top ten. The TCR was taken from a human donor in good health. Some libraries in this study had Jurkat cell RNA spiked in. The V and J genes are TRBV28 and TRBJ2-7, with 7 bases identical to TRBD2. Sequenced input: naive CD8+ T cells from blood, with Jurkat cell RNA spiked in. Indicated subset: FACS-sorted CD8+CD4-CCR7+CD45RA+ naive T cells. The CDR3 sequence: CASSLNGRFYEQYF. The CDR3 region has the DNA TGTGCCAGCAGTTTAAACGGGAGGTTCTACGAGCAGTACTTC.